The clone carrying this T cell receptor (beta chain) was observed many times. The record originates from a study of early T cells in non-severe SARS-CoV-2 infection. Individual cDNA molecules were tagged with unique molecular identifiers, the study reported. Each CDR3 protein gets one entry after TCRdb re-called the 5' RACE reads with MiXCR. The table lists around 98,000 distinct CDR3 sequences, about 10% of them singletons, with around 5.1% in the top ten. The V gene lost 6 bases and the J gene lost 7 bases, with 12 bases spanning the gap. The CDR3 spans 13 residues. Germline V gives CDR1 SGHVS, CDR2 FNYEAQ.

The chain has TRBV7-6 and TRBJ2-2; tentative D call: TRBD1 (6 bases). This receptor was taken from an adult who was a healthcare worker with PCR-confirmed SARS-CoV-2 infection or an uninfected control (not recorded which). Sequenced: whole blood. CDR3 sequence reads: CASSETGYGELFF. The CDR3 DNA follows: TGTGCCAGCAGTGAGACAGGATACGGGGAGCTGTTTTTT.